A single T cell receptor beta chain is shown here with its context. The data were taken from a study of T-cell reconstitution after alpha-beta-depleted transplantation in children. TCRbeta library preparation incorporated unique molecular identifiers. Using its own MiXCR run on the PCR reads, TCRdb lists one record per CDR3 protein. The sample records 350,000 to 400,000 distinct CDR3 sequences, 20% being singletons. This CDR3 has 15 amino acids. The V gene lost 6 bases and the J gene lost 2 bases, with 17 bases spanning the gap. The starting material was PBMCs from the stem cell graft donor, obtained from the stem cell graft. V gene TRBV12-3 or TRBV12-4 combines with J gene TRBJ2-7; a weak D match, TRBD2 (6 bases). The TCR originated in a human donor who donated a stem cell graft to a child with acute myeloid leukemia. CDR3 residues: CASSLTGSDTYEQYF. The CDR3 region has the DNA TGTGCCAGCAGCCTCACCGGGAGCGATACCTACGAGCAGTACTTC.